These 21 T cell receptor beta chains were sequenced from one sample in a study of T cells after yellow fever vaccination. In TCRdb, the 5' RACE reads were re-called with MiXCR into one record per CDR3 protein. Of 450,000 to 650,000 distinct CDR3 sequences in the sample, approximately 13% are singletons; the top ten hold around 15%. The sequencing here drew on PBMCs, taken on the day of the yellow fever booster vaccination. The origin of the receptors is a man aged 30 to 39 who received the YFV17D yellow fever vaccine.

The genes are TRBV5-5 and TRBJ2-1; 7 bases line up with TRBD2. J lost 0 bases, V lost 10 bases, and 4 bases had no gene match. The CDR3 is 13 amino acids. Germline V CDR1 and CDR2: SGHKS, YYEKEE (reference sequence). The DNA of the CDR3 is TGTGCCGCTGGCGGGAGCTCCTACAATGAGCAGTTCTTC. It codes for CAAGGSSYNEQFF.

This clonotype was observed a few times. This rearrangement joins TRBV12-3 or TRBV12-4 to TRBJ2-5; D is uncertain. V shed 1 base and J shed 5 bases, with 11 bases lying between them. CDR3 length equals 14 residues. The CDR3 bases are TGTGCCAGCAGTTTAGGGTCCTGGTCGGAGACCCAGTACTTC. As protein: CASSLGSWSETQYF.

There are a few counts of this clonotype. This chain joins TRBV2 and TRBJ2-2, with 10 bases identical to TRBD2. The CDR3 is made up of 14 amino acids. Germline CDR1 reads SNHLY; CDR2 reads FYNNEI. The J segment lost 6 bases and the V segment lost 8 bases, leaving 6 bases of the junction unmatched. The CDR3, as DNA: TGTGCCAGCTTAGGGCTAGCGGGAGCCGGGGAGCTGTTTTTT. This sequence encodes CASLGLAGAGELFF. Full variable domain (rest looked up from reference TRBV2 and TRBJ2-2): EPEVTQTPSHQVTQMGQEVILRCVPISNHLYFYWYRQILGQKVEFLVSFYNNEISEKSEIFDDQFSVERPDGSNFTLKIRSTKLEDSAMYFCASLGLAGAGELFFGEGSRLTVL.

The rearrangement uses TRBV7-9 and TRBJ1-4, with D maybe TRBD1 (6 bases). The germline V and J ends were trimmed by 0 bases and 5 bases, with 10 bases remaining between them. Germline V gene lookup returns CDR1 SEHNR and CDR2 FQNEAQ (reference sequence). The CDR3 spans 15 residues. CDR3 amino acids: CASSLAGHKNEKLFF. The CDR3 DNA is TGTGCCAGCAGCTTAGCGGGACATAAGAATGAAAAACTGTTTTTT.

The chain is built from TRBV5-6 and TRBJ2-1; 9 positions match TRBD1. V lost 4 bases and J lost 0; bases outside the gene matches: 5. This CDR3 is 16 amino acids long. CDR1 is SGHDT and CDR2 is YYEEEE in the germline V gene. This chain's CDR3 is CASSLQGASSYNEQFF. The CDR3 nucleotides are TGTGCCAGCAGCCTACAGGGGGCGAGCTCCTACAATGAGCAGTTCTTC.

The chain links TRBV12-3 or TRBV12-4 to TRBJ2-5; a possible D gene is TRBD2 (6 bases). The length of the CDR3 is 19 residues. V lost 8 bases and J 5 bases, leaving 33 bases between the germline ends. In DNA, the CDR3 is TGTGCCAGCGGATTCCGTTTCAGGAGGGGCGGTTGTACTGAGGAGACCCAGTACTTC. Translated: CASGFRFRRGGCTEETQYF.

The chain couples TRBV23-1 to TRBJ2-7, with D unclear. TRBV23-1 carries the ORF label, with uncertain function. Between the trimmed V and J ends, which lost 6 bases and 3 bases, there was a span of 18 bases. This CDR3 comprises 15 residues. For the CDR3, the DNA is TGCGCCAGCAGACCCAATATGGATAAAATCTACGAGCAGTACTTC. Amino acid sequence: CASRPNMDKIYEQYF.

The chain carries TRBV5-1 and TRBJ2-1; 9 positions agree with TRBD2. V was pared by 0 bases and J by 6 bases, with 10 bases of the junction left unmatched. Germline CDR1 reads SGHRS; CDR2 reads YFSETQ. CDR3 length: 17 residues. CDR3 DNA sequence: TGCGCCAGCAGCTTGGACTTAAGGAGCGGGAGGTTCAATGAGCAGTTCTTC. Protein: CASSLDLRSGRFNEQFF. The whole variable domain, filled in from reference TRBV5-1 and TRBJ2-1, reads KAGVTQTPRYLIKTRGQQVTLSCSPISGHRSVSWYQQTPGQGLQFLFEYFSETQRNKGNFPGRFSGRQFSNSRSEMNVSTLELGDSALYLCASSLDLRSGRFNEQFFGPGTRLTVL.

CDR3: CASSLIPAGGYEQYF. The CDR3 DNA is TGTGCCAGCAGCTTAATTCCAGCGGGAGGATACGAGCAGTACTTC. This chain uses TRBV7-9 with TRBJ2-7, with 9 bases identical to TRBD2. The CDR3 length is 15 residues. The junction had 6 bases not matched to a gene; V was cut back by 2 bases and J by 4 bases. Germline CDR1 reads SEHNR; CDR2 reads FQNEAQ (reference sequence).

Many counts were recorded for this clonotype. The chain is built from TRBV20-1 and TRBJ1-2; D perhaps matches TRBD1 (5 bases). In germline, CDR1 is DFQATT, CDR2 SNEGSKA (reference sequence). The CDR3 is made up of 13 amino acids. The ends were cut back, 3 bases at V and 6 bases at J, with 14 bases in the middle. CDR3 bases: TGCAGTGCTAGGCGGGAAGGGGTTAATGGCTACACCTTC. Translation gives CSARREGVNGYTF.

This clonotype was counted only a few times. V usage is TRBV11-2 and J usage is TRBJ1-1; 9 bases are a match to TRBD1. CDR1 and CDR2 from the germline V gene are SGHAT and FQNNGV. The junction had 8 bases not matched to a gene; V was cut back by 5 bases and J by 7 bases. The CDR3 length is 14 residues. The CDR3 DNA is TGTGCCAGCAGCCCTCGGACAGGGGCGAGTGAAGCTTTCTTT. It is translated as CASSPRTGASEAFF.

At least ten counts were recorded for this clonotype. The V call is TRBV7-2, the J call TRBJ1-5; D ambiguous. Germline V CDR1 and CDR2: SGHTA, FQGNSA. The CDR3 sequence is 15 residues long. V lost 4 bases and J lost 2, with 12 bases in between. The CDR3 spells CASSSRAGGNQPQHF. Here the CDR3 DNA reads TGTGCCAGCAGCTCGCGGGCCGGGGGCAATCAGCCCCAGCATTTT.

This clonotype was seen more than once but under ten times. The chain's CDR3 is CASFGQGNTGELFF. The CDR3 DNA sequence: TGTGCCAGCTTCGGACAGGGGAACACCGGGGAGCTGTTTTTT. V is TRBV12-3 or TRBV12-4 and J is TRBJ2-2; 8 nucleotides line up with TRBD1. J gave up 1 base and V 8 bases, and 3 bases lay outside the gene matches. The CDR3 contains 14 residues.

In this sample, this clonotype turned up a few times. The chain has TRBV29-1 and TRBJ1-2; D remains ambiguous. The CDR3 spans 14 residues. Germline V CDR1 and CDR2: SQVTM, ANQGSEA. V was shortened by 1 base and J by 2 bases, with 11 bases between the two germline ends. In DNA form, the CDR3 reads TGCAGCGTTGAAGTCCCAGGTAGAAACTATGGCTACACCTTC. The encoded protein is CSVEVPGRNYGYTF.

The chain recombines TRBV6-2 or TRBV6-3 with TRBJ2-7, with 7 bases lining up with TRBD2. The CDR3 covers 15 residues. Looked up from germline, CDR1 is MNHEY and CDR2 is SVGEGT. The J segment lost 4 bases and the V segment lost 6 bases, leaving 12 bases of the junction unmatched. The CDR3 nucleotides are TGTGCCAGCAGCCAACAGCGGGACTTTCGATACGAGCAGTACTTC. Protein product: CASSQQRDFRYEQYF.

V is TRBV18 and J is TRBJ2-6, with D maybe TRBD2 (5 bases). CDR1 KGHSH and CDR2 LQKENI come from the germline V gene. The V gene lost 3 bases and the J gene lost 4 bases, with 19 bases spanning the gap. CDR3 size: 18 residues. As DNA, the CDR3 is TGTGCCAGCTCACCGTTCTTTGAGGGCCCGCGGGGGGCCAACGTCCTGACTTTC. Translated, it gives CASSPFFEGPRGANVLTF. Full variable domain (outside the CDR3, taken from reference TRBV18 and TRBJ2-6): NAGVMQNPRHLVRRRGQEARLRCSPMKGHSHVYWYRQLPEEGLKFMVYLQKENIIDESGMPKERFSAEFPKEGPSILRIQQVVRGDSAAYFCASSPFFEGPRGANVLTFGAGSRLTVL.

This clonotype was observed a handful of times. The chain employs TRBV19 and TRBJ2-3; 8 nucleotides match TRBD2. Losses at the gene ends were 7 bases for V and 2 bases for J; bases not matched to a gene: 5. The CDR3 sequence is 14 residues long. Germline CDR1 reads LNHDA; CDR2 reads SQIVND (reference sequence). DNA of the CDR3: TGTGCCAGTAACCAAGCGGGAGTCACAGATACGCAGTATTTT. Protein sequence: CASNQAGVTDTQYF.

The CDR3 sequence: CASSLDFHSTDTQYF. The CDR3 coding sequence is TGTGCCAGCAGTTTGGACTTCCATAGCACAGATACGCAGTATTTT. The rearrangement joins TRBV12-3 or TRBV12-4 to TRBJ2-3; tentative D call: TRBD2 (5 bases). The CDR3 is 15 residues long. V was cut by 3 bases and J by 0 bases, with 10 bases left in between.

The CDR3 region has the DNA TGTGCCACCCGGACTGACTCTAAATTCTCCTACGAGCAGTACTTC. Amino acid sequence: CATRTDSKFSYEQYF. V and J are TRBV28 and TRBJ2-7, with D tentatively TRBD2 (5 bases). The V gene lost 10 bases and the J gene lost 0 bases, with 19 bases spanning the gap. Germline values: CDR1 MDHEN, CDR2 SYDVKM. The CDR3 sequence is 15 residues long.

The chain is built from TRBV5-7 and TRBJ2-7; D not resolved. TRBV5-7 is noted as an ORF with a role that remains uncertain. V lost 4 bases and J 3 bases, leaving 14 bases between the germline ends. This CDR3 spans 14 amino acids. CDR3 loop: CASSPDRRLYEQYF. The CDR3 DNA reads as TGTGCCAGCAGCCCTGACCGTAGACTCTACGAGCAGTACTTC.

This clonotype was counted between two and nine times. The rearrangement joins TRBV20-1 to TRBJ2-1; TRBD2 might be the D (5 bases). V was trimmed by 6 bases and J by 9 bases, leaving 18 bases between them. Germline lookup yields CDR1 DFQATT and CDR2 SNEGSKA (reference sequence). The CDR3 spans 13 residues. The CDR3 loop is CSAMAWERSEQFF. The CDR3 nucleotides are TGCAGTGCCATGGCGTGGGAGAGGAGTGAGCAGTTCTTC.